The clone carrying this T cell receptor (beta chain) was counted between two and nine times. Its antigen is currently unknown. The sample is drawn from a study of T-cell memory formation after mild COVID-19. Whole-study context: TCR clusters mostly belonged to single donors.

Constant-segment primers served in 5'RACE that generated TCR alpha and TCR beta cDNA libraries bearing sample barcodes and UMIs. TCRdb used MiXCR to reprocess the 5' RACE reads, holding one entry per CDR3 protein. The sample lists some 350,000 distinct CDR3 sequences, approximately 16% occurring once. Study findings and constraints: Shrinking CD4+ clones were chiefly CM and EM; CD8+ ones were chiefly EMRA. A second wave expanding day 15 to 37 was CD4+-biased; contracting clones were balanced.

The CDR3 consists of 14 residues. The V segment lost 4 bases and the J segment 10 bases; nucleotides outside the gene matches: 7. Germline V gives CDR1 SGHAT, CDR2 FQNNGV. Material: PBMCs or a T cell subset sorted from them (not recorded which). The TCR originated in a man younger than 30 who had mild COVID-19 (a few samples of this study predate the infection). Cell type and time point are not known. The chain combines TRBV11-2 with TRBJ1-6, with 7 bases fitting TRBD1. DNA for the CDR3: TGTGCCAGCAGCTACGACAGGGTTCGATCACCCCTCCACTTT. This codes for CASSYDRVRSPLHF.